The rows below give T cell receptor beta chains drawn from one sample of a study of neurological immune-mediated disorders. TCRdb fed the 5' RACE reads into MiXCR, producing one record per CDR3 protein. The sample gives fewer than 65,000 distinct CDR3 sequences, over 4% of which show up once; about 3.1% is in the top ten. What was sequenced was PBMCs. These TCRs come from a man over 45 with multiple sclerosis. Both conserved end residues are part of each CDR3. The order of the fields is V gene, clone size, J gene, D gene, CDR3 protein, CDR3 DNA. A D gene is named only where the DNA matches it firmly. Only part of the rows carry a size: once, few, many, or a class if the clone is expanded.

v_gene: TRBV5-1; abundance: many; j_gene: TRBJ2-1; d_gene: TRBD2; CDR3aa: CASGTGLAMNEQFF; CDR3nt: TGCGCCAGCGGTACCGGACTAGCGATGAATGAGCAGTTCTTC
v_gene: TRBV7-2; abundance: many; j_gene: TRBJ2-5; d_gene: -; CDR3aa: CASSLVDSGAMKTQYF; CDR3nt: TGTGCCAGCAGCTTAGTGGATAGCGGTGCAATGAAGACCCAGTACTTC
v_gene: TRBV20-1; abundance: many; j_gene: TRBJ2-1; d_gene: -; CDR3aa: CSARGTPSSYNEQFF; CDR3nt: TGCAGTGCCCGGGGGACACCGAGCTCCTACAATGAGCAGTTCTTC
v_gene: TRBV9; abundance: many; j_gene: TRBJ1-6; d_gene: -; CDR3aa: CASSVWPGTAENSPLHF; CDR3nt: TGTGCCAGCAGCGTATGGCCTGGGACCGCGGAGAATTCACCCCTCCACTTT
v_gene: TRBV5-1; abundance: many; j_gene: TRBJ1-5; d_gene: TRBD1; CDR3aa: CASSRTGSSGGEPQNF; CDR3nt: TGCGCCAGCAGCAGGACAGGGTCATCAGGTGGGGAGCCCCAGAATTTT
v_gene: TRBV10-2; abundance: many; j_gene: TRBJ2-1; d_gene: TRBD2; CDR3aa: CASVEREGPYNEQFF; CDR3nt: TGCGCCAGTGTAGAGCGGGAGGGCCCTTACAATGAGCAGTTCTTC
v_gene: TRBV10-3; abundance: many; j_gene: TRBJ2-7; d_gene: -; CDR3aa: CASQPYPRDEQYF; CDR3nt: TGTGCCTCCCAGCCCTATCCACGGGACGAGCAGTACTTC
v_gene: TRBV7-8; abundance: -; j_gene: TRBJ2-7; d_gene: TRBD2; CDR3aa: CASSLERWRTSGNEEQYF; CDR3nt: TGTGCCAGCAGCTTAGAGCGGTGGAGAACTAGCGGGAATGAAGAGCAGTACTTC
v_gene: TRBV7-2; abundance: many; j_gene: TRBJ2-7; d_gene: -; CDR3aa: CASSLIGGSYEQYF; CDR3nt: TGTGCCAGCAGCTTAATCGGGGGCTCCTACGAGCAGTACTTC
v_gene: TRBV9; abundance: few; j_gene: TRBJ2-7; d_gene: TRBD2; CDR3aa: CASSLGAGGSSEQYF; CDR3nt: TGTGCCAGCAGCTTGGGAGCGGGAGGAAGCAGCGAGCAGTACTTC
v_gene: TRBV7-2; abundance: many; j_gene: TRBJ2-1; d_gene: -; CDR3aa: CASSFLSSYNEQFF; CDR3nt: TGTGCCAGCAGCTTTCTGAGCTCCTACAATGAGCAGTTCTTC
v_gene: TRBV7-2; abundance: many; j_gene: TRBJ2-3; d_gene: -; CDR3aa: CASSPTKTNTDTQYF; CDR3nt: TGTGCCAGCAGCCCGACCAAGACAAACACAGATACGCAGTATTTT
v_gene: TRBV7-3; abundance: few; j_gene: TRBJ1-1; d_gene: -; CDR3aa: CASSFSGGKTEAFF; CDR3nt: TGTGCCAGCAGCTTCTCTGGGGGCAAGACTGAAGCTTTCTTT
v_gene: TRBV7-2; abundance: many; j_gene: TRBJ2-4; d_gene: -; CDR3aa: CASSPREKNIQYF; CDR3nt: TGTGCCAGCAGCCCCAGGGAAAAAAACATTCAGTACTTC
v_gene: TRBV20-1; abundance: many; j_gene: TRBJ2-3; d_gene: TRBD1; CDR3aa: CSARPTGMGVWLLSDTQYF; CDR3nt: TGCAGTGCTAGACCGACAGGGATGGGGGTTTGGTTGTTGTCAGATACGCAGTATTTT
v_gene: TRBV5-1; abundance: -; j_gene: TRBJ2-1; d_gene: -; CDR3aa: CASSEPGEGVEQFF; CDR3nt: TGCGCCAGCAGCGAACCCGGCGAGGGAGTCGAGCAGTTCTTC
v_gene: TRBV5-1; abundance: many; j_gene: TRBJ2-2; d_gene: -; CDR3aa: CASSLITGELFF; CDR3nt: TGCGCCAGCAGCTTGATCACCGGGGAGCTGTTTTTT
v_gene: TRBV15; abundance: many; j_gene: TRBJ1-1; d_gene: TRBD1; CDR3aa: CATSRAGTGVFPEAFF; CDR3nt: TGTGCCACCAGCAGAGCCGGGACAGGGGTGTTCCCTGAAGCTTTCTTT
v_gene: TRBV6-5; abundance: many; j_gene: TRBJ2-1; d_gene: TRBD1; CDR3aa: CASSYSNRGAYNEQFF; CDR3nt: TGTGCCAGCAGTTACTCGAACAGGGGGGCCTACAATGAGCAGTTCTTC
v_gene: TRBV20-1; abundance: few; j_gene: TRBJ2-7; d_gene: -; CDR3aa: CSARDRRRYEQYF; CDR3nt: TGCAGTGCTAGAGATCGGAGAAGATACGAGCAGTACTTC
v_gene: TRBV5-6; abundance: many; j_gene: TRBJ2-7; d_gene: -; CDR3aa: CASSSNLDRKLSYEQYF; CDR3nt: TGTGCCAGCAGCTCAAATCTTGACAGGAAACTCTCCTACGAGCAGTACTTC
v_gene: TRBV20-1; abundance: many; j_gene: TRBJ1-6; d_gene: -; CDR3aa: CSAGGGTNNSPLHF; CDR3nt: TGCAGTGCAGGGGGGGGGACTAATAATTCACCCCTCCACTTT
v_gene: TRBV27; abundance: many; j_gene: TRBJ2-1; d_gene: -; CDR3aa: CASSLSVASEQFF; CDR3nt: TGTGCCAGCAGTTTATCGGTGGCCTCGGAGCAGTTCTTC
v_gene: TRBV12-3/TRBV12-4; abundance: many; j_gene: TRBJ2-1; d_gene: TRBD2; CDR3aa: CASSFLGLAGEVGIEQFF; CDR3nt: TGTGCCAGCAGTTTTTTGGGACTAGCGGGAGAAGTCGGTATTGAGCAGTTCTTC
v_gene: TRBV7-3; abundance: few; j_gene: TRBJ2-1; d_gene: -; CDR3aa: CASSSGIAEYNEQFF; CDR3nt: TGTGCCAGCAGCTCGGGGATAGCGGAGTACAATGAGCAGTTCTTC
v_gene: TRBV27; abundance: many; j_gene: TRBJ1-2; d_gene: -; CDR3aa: CASSLGPAAYGYTF; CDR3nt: TGTGCCAGCAGTTTGGGGCCGGCCGCCTATGGCTACACCTTC
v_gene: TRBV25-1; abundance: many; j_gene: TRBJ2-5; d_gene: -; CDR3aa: CASKGNQETQYF; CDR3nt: TGTGCCAGCAAGGGCAATCAAGAGACCCAGTACTTC
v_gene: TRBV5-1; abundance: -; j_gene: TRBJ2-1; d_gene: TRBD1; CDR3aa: CASSKDRERSLYNEQFF; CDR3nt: TGCGCCAGCAGCAAGGACAGGGAGAGGAGTTTGTACAATGAGCAGTTCTTC
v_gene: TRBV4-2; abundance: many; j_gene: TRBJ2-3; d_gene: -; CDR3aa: CASSQVREQLNTDTQYF; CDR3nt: TGTGCCAGCAGCCAAGTTAGAGAGCAACTAAACACAGATACGCAGTATTTT
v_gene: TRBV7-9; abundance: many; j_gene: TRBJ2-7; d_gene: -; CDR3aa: CASSSGTYEQYF; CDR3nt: TGTGCCAGCAGCTCGGGGACCTACGAGCAGTACTTC
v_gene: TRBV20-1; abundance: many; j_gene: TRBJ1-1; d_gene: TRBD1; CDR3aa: CSARRTGPNTEAFF; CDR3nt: TGCAGTGCTAGGCGGACAGGTCCTAACACTGAAGCTTTCTTT
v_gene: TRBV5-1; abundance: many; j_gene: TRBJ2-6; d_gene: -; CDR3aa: CASSESHFSGANVLTF; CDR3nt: TGCGCCAGCAGCGAGTCACATTTCTCTGGGGCCAACGTCCTGACTTTC
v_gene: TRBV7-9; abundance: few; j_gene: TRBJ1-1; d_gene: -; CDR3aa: CASSFVRHEAFF; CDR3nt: TGTGCCAGCAGCTTTGTACGTCACGAAGCTTTCTTT
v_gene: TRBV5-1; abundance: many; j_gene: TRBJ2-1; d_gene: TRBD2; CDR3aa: CASSSLAGGRNEQFF; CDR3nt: TGCGCCAGCAGCTCCTTAGCGGGAGGTCGGAATGAGCAGTTCTTC
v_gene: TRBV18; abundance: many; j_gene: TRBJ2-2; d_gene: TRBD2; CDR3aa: CASSPLGTSGTGELFF; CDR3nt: TGTGCCAGCTCACCACTCGGGACTAGCGGAACCGGGGAGCTGTTTTTT
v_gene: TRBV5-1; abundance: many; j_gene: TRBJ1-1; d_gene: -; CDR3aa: CASSLAGQGSEAFF; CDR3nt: TGCGCCAGCAGCTTGGCCGGGCAGGGCTCTGAAGCTTTCTTT
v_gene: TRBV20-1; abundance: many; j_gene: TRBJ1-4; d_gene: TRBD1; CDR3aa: CSARGQTNEKLFF; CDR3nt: TGCAGTGCTAGGGGACAGACTAATGAAAAACTGTTTTTT
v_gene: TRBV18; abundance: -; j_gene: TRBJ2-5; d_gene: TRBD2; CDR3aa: CASATSGRETQYF; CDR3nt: TGTGCCAGCGCGACTAGCGGGAGGGAGACCCAGTACTTC
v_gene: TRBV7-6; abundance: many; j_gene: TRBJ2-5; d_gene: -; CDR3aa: CASSLVEETQYF; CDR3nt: TGTGCCAGCAGCTTAGTGGAAGAGACCCAGTACTTC
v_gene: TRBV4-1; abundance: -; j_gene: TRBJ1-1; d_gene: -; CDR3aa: CASSQDHGTALDRLSGEAFF; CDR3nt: TGCGCCAGCAGCCAAGATCATGGTACCGCGTTAGACAGGCTATCCGGGGAGGCTTTCTTT
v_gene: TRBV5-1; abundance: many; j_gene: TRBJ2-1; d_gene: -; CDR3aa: CASSPSPIAGNNEQFF; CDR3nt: TGCGCCAGCAGCCCCTCCCCCATCGCAGGGAACAATGAGCAGTTCTTC
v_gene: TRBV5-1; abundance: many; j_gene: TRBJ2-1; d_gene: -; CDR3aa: CASSLLGHEQFF; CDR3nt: TGCGCCAGCAGCTTACTAGGACATGAGCAGTTCTTC
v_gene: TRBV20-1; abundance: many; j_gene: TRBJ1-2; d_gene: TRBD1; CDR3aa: CSVLQGAGYGYTF; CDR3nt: TGCAGTGTTTTACAGGGGGCAGGCTATGGCTACACCTTC
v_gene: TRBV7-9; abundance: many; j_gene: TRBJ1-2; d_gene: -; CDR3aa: CASSLGAGPSNYGYTF; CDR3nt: TGTGCCAGCAGCTTAGGGGCCGGCCCATCGAACTATGGCTACACCTTC
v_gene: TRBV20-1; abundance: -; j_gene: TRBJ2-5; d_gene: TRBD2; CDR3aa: CSPRLAGGTYQETQYF; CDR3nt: TGCAGTCCCCGACTAGCGGGAGGGACGTACCAAGAGACCCAGTACTTC
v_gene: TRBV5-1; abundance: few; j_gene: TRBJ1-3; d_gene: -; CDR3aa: CASSLAGAGKTIYF; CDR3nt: TGCGCCAGCAGCTTGGCTGGGGCTGGAAAAACCATATATTTT
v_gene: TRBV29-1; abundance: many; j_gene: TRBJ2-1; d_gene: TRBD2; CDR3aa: CSPPWTSEYNEQFF; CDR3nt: TGCAGCCCACCCTGGACTAGCGAGTACAATGAGCAGTTCTTC
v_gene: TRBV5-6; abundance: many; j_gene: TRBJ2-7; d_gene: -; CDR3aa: CASSPRTEARTYEQYF; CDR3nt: TGTGCCAGCAGCCCCCGGACAGAGGCCCGTACCTACGAGCAGTACTTC